The sequence of this T cell receptor (beta chain) was determined in a study of shared clonotypes between healthy human individuals. The assay was immunoSEQ multiplex PCR, and TCRdb's table has in-frame clones only and misses some. The top ten clones hold 1.2% of a sample with roughly 1,800,000 clones, roughly 95% of them seen once. Unmatched junction bases numbered 6, after V lost 0 bases and J lost 2 bases. The CDR3 totals 16 residues. Germline CDR1 is SGHDT and CDR2 is YYEEEE. As defined, naive CD8 cells were CD45RO-negative and positively selected for CCR7, with terminally differentiated effector memory CD45RA+ cells excluded.

V is TRBV5-6 and J is TRBJ2-3, with 7 nucleotides matching TRBD2. The receptor was isolated from a man younger than 30 in good health. Sequencing was carried out using naive CD8+ T cells sorted from blood. The CDR3 region has the DNA TGTGCCAGCAGCTTGGAGCTCGGACTAGACACAGATACGCAGTATTTT. It specifies CASSLELGLDTDTQYF. Supplemented by reference TRBV5-6 and TRBJ2-3, the full variable domain reads DAGVTQSPTHLIKTRGQQVTLRCSPKSGHDTVSWYQQALGQGPQFIFQYYEEEERQRGNFPDRFSGHQFPNYSSELNVNALLLGDSALYLCASSLELGLDTDTQYFGPGTRLTVL.